Reported below is one T cell receptor beta chain. This clone was seen only a few times. Its antigen is unknown. Per-base quality was not reported, and no clone a single base away is much larger than it. This sample was taken from a study of blood T cell repertoires in COVID-19 (dated by TCRdb to the early 2020s). With respect to the entire study: Samples covering the acute and convalescent phases of COVID-19 were provided by collaborators in the United States, Italy and Spain. The material from the prospective study consisted of cDNA or gDNA derived from T cells, B-cell-depleted T cells, or PBMCs. Deeply sampled blood TCRbeta repertoires from subjects exposed to, actively infected with, or recovered from COVID-19 were included in the dataset. Where available, HLA class I and class II types were obtained from metadata supplied by the sample provider rather than from assay-based typing. Samples were obtained from the ongoing ImmuneRACE study (first 160 participants) and from 1,254 subjects provided by 6 global collaborators. The repertoires were made available in a free public database intended to serve as a resource for research on the immune response to SARS-CoV-2. Nearly every sample came with metadata listing a de-identified subject ID, COVID-19 status, age in years and sex. Overall study outcomes, separate from this receptor: Clinical and demographic metadata were provided uncurated, with the amount varying by source and participant.

Collaborating institutions collected whole blood in K2EDTA tubes following their own protocols. For TCRbeta analysis, collaborator samples were shipped as frozen whole blood, as isolated PBMCs, or as DNA extracted from either sample type. The immunoSEQ Assay, a bias-controlled multiplex PCR, was used to amplify TCRbeta CDR3 regions from genomic DNA. The authors' pipeline ran thus. The number of nucleated cells in each sample was estimated from the amplification of reference gene primers within the assay. Sequence reads were collapsed and filtered to measure the absolute abundance of every unique TCRbeta CDR3 rearrangement. For each sample, productive Simpson clonality was calculated by taking the square root of Simpson's diversity index across productive rearrangements. TCRdb took over this immuneACCESS table, retaining in-frame rearrangements with V and J assigned. Such tables are incomplete; in checked studies, under half of the missing clones stem from an unresolved V gene, and the remainder is unexplained. From that table come the V and J calls and clone size; the DNA was used to work out D and trimming. In this sample the table shows some 260,000 clones, over 65% of which occur a single time. The top ten clonotypes cover more than 2.5% of the sample.

The CDR3 covers 17 residues, taking in both the cysteine and the phenylalanine. Only the CDR3 region is kept as DNA, spanning 51 bases read in frame from base 1. Trimming costs V 1 base and J 4 bases, and their ends lie 14 bases apart. CDR1 and CDR2 (SGHTA, FQGNSA) derive from the germline V gene. This TCR was sampled from a woman of 80 years or more with acute or convalescent COVID-19. This chain is built from TRBV7-2 and TRBJ1-6; the D gene lacks a confident call. Sequencing used peripheral blood. The nucleotide sequence is TGTGCCAGCAGCTTAGTTCGAGGAGCAGCATATAATTCACCCCTCCACTTT. This encodes CASSLVRGAAYNSPLHF.